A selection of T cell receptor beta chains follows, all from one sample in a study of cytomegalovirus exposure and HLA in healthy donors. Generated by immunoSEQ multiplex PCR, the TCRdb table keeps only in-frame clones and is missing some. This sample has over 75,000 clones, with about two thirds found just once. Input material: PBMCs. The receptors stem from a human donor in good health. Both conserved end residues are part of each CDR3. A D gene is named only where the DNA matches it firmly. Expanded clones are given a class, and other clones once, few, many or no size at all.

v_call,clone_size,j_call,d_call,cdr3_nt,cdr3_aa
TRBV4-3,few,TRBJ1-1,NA,TGCGCCAGCAGCCTAAGGGCGGAGGGCGCTGAAGCTTTCTTT,CASSLRAEGAEAFF
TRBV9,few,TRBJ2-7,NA,TGTGCCAGCAGCGTAGGGACTACCGCCTACGAGCAGTACTTC,CASSVGTTAYEQYF
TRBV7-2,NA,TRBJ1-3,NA,TGTGCCAGCAGCTCGGACTCCGTGGGGAACACCATATATTTT,CASSSDSVGNTIYF
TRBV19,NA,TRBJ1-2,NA,TGTGCCAGTAGTTCTGCTGCCGCTGGCCATGGCTACACCTTC,CASSSAAAGHGYTF
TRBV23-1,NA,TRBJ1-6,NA,TGCGCCAGCAGTCAATCTAGCGCAGGGGTGCCACGTTCACCCCTCCACTTT,CASSQSSAGVPRSPLHF
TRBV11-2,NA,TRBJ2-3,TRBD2,TGTGCCAGCAGCCCGACCGGGACTATCACAGATACGCAGTATTTT,CASSPTGTITDTQYF
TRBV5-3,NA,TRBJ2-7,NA,TGTGCCAGAGGCACCGACATGGGGCAGTACTTC,CARGTDMGQYF
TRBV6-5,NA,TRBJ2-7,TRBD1,TGTGCCAGCAGTTACTCGACAGGGAGTTCCTACGAGCAGTACTTC,CASSYSTGSSYEQYF
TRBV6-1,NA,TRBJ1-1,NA,TGTGCCAGCAGCACGTCTCGGGCTTTCTTT,CASSTSRAFF
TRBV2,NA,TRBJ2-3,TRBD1,TGTGCCACCGTAAGGGGGCTTACGGATACGCAGTATTTT,CATVRGLTDTQYF
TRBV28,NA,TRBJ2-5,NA,TGTGCCAGCAGCATAGCAGGGGACCAAGAGACCCAGTACTTC,CASSIAGDQETQYF
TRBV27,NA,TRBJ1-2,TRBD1,TGTGCCAGCAGTTTTTGGACAGGGGTTAACTATGGCTACACCTTC,CASSFWTGVNYGYTF
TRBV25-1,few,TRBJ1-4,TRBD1,TGTGCCAGCAGGCAGGCAGGGGGCAGTGAAAAACTGTTTTTT,CASRQAGGSEKLFF
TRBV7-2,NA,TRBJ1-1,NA,TGTGCCAGCAGCTTGAGTACTGAAGCTTTCTTT,CASSLSTEAFF
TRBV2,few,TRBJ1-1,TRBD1,TGTGCCAGCAGTGGAGGGACAGCAAGGAACACTGAAGCTTTCTTT,CASSGGTARNTEAFF
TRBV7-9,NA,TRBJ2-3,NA,TGTGCCAGCAGCTTAGGGTTAGGGGAGGCCACAGATACGCAGTATTTT,CASSLGLGEATDTQYF
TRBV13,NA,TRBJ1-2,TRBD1,TGTGCCAGCAGCTCATTTAGGGACAGCCCCCGGCAGTATGGCTACACCTTC,CASSSFRDSPRQYGYTF
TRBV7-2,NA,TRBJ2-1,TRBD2,TGTGCCAGCAGCCCGGGACTAGCTCCGTTCCGAGAGTTCTTC,CASSPGLAPFREFF
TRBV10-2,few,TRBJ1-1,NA,TGCGCCAGCAGTGACTCGCGACACGCTGACACTGAAGCTTTCTTT,CASSDSRHADTEAFF
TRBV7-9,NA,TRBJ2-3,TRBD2,TGTGCCAGCATCCGCCCCGCGGGGGACACAGATACGCAGTATTTT,CASIRPAGDTDTQYF
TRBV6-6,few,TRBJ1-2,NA,TGTGCCACCAATTCCCCTCCCAGGGCTAACTATGGCTACACCTTC,CATNSPPRANYGYTF
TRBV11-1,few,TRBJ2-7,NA,TGTGCCAGCAGCTTAGGGTCCACAGACTACGAGCAGTACTTC,CASSLGSTDYEQYF
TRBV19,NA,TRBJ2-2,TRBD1,TGTGCCAGTCTGACACAGGGGTATGGGGGCACCGGGGAGCTGTTTTTT,CASLTQGYGGTGELFF
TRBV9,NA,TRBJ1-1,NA,TGTGCCAGCAGCGTGGGGGGATCGGGCAGGAACACTGAAGCTTTCTTT,CASSVGGSGRNTEAFF
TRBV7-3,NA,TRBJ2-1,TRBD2,TGTGCCAGCAGCTTACGGGGCGGGGGACTATACAATGAGCAGTTCTTC,CASSLRGGGLYNEQFF
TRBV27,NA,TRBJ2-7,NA,TGTGCCAGCAGTTTAAACCGATACGAGCAGTACTTC,CASSLNRYEQYF
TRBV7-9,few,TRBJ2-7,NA,TGTGCCAGCAGTTTAGGGGAGTCCTACGAGCAGTACTTC,CASSLGESYEQYF
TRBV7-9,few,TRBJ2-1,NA,TGTGCCAGCAGCTCTCTGGGACATCAGGATGAGCAGTTCTTC,CASSSLGHQDEQFF
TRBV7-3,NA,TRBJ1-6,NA,TGTGCCAGCAGCTATCCCGGGACAACCCTCCACTTT,CASSYPGTTLHF